This TCR beta chain is drawn from a study of T cells expressing NK-cell markers. Study-level information: It was sorted CD3+CD56+NKG2C+, CD3+CD56+NKG2C- and CD3+CD56-NKG2C+ T cells that supplied the TCR beta repertoires.

TCRdb reprocessed the 5' RACE reads; each CDR3 protein has one entry and no DNA is given. This table lists roughly 450,000 distinct CDR3 sequences. The TCR comes from a woman in her forties or fifties in good health. Material: blood T cells: a sorted CD56 or NKG2C T cell subset, CD4+ or CD8+ T cells, or bulk PBMC T cells (not recorded which).

CDR3 protein: CASSFGSGLGYNEQFF. The rearrangement links TRBV5-1 to TRBJ2-1; TCRdb calls TRBD2, which cannot be checked without DNA. Looked up from germline, CDR1 is SGHRS and CDR2 is YFSETQ. There are 16 residues in the CDR3.